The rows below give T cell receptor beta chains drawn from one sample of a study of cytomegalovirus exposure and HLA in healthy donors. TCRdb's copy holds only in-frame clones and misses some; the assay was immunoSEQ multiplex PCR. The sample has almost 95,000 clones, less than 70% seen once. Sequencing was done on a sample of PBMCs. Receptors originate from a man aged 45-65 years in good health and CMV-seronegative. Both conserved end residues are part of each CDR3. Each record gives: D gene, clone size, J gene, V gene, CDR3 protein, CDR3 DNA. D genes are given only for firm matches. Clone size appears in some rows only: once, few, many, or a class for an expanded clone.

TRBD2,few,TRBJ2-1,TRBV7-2,CASSLAGGDHNEQFF,TGTGCCAGCAGCTTGGCGGGGGGGGATCACAATGAGCAGTTCTTC
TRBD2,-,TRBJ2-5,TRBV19,CASTVGPSGEETQYF,TGTGCCAGTACCGTGGGGCCTAGCGGGGAAGAGACCCAGTACTTC
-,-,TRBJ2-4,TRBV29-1,CSVETFGIQYF,TGCAGCGTTGAAACTTTCGGCATTCAGTACTTC
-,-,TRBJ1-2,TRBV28,CASSSGGYSYGYTF,TGTGCCAGCAGTTCTGGGGGCTATAGCTATGGCTACACCTTC
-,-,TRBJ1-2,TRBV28,CASLSGGGPSNYGYTF,TGTGCCAGCCTCTCGGGTGGGGGCCCCAGTAACTATGGCTACACCTTC
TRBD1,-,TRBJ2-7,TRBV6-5,CASSYLRAGGYEQYF,TGTGCCAGCAGTTACCTCCGAGCAGGGGGCTACGAGCAGTACTTC
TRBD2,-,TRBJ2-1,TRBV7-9,CASRRERNEQFF,TGTGCCAGCAGGCGGGAGAGGAATGAGCAGTTCTTC
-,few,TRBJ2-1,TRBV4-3,CASSQRSGSSYNEQFF,TGCGCCAGCAGCCAGCGTAGCGGAAGCTCCTACAATGAGCAGTTCTTC
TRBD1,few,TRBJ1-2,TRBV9,CASSVSRGLSYGYTF,TGTGCCAGCAGCGTCTCCAGGGGGCTCAGCTATGGCTACACCTTC
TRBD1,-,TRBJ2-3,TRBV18,CASSPRQGADTQYF,TGTGCCAGCTCACCAAGACAGGGGGCGGATACGCAGTATTTT
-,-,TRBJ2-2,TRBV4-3,CASSRTDRNTGELFF,TGCGCCAGCAGCCGGACCGACAGGAACACCGGGGAGCTGTTTTTT
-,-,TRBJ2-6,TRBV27,CASSYVTGTGANVLTF,TGTGCCAGCAGTTACGTTACAGGGACTGGGGCCAACGTCCTGACTTTC
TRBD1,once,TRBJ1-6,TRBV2,CASSPSQGAYNSPLHF,TGTGCCAGCAGTCCTTCACAGGGGGCGTATAATTCACCCCTCCACTTT
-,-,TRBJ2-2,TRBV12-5,CASGLIDRTGELFF,TGTGCTAGTGGTCTCATCGACAGGACCGGGGAGCTGTTTTTT
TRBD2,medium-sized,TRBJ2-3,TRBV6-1,CASSERGTSGGKTF,TGTGCCAGCAGTGAAAGGGGGACTAGCGGGGGCAAAACGTTT
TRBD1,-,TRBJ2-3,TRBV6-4,CASRRDRATDTQYF,TGTGCCAGCAGGAGGGACAGGGCCACAGATACGCAGTATTTT
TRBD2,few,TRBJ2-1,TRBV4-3,CASSQDGVAGSSYNEQFF,TGCGCCAGCAGCCAAGATGGGGTAGCGGGGAGCTCCTACAATGAGCAGTTCTTC
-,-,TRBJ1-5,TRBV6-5,CASSLEGRQPQHF,TGTGCCAGCAGTTTGGAGGGGCGGCAGCCCCAGCATTTT
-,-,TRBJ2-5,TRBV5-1,CASSLASPQETQYF,TGCGCCAGCAGCTTGGCGAGCCCACAAGAGACCCAGTACTTC
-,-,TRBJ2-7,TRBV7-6,CASSPLPGGTYEQYF,TGTGCCAGCAGCCCGCTCCCCGGGGGAACCTACGAGCAGTACTTC
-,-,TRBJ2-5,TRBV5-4,CASSLDRGLSETQYF,TGTGCCAGCAGCTTGGACAGGGGACTTTCGGAGACCCAGTACTTC
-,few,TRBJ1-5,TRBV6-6,CASRVQGPEVQPQHF,TGTGCCAGCAGGGTACAGGGACCCGAGGTTCAGCCCCAGCATTTT
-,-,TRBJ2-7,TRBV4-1,CASSQEASNEQYF,TGCGCCAGCAGCCAAGAAGCTAGTAACGAGCAGTACTTC
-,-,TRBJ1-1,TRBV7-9,CASSEQGGTEAFF,TGTGCCAGCAGCGAGCAGGGTGGCACTGAAGCTTTCTTT
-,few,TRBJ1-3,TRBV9,CASSSRTGRTIYF,TGTGCCAGCAGCTCCCGGACGGGGAGGACCATATATTTT
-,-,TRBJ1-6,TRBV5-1,CASSLAPQGPNSPLHF,TGCGCCAGCAGCTTGGCGCCACAGGGCCCCAATTCACCCCTCCACTTT
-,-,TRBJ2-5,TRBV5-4,CASSTGSEETQYF,TGTGCCAGCAGCACAGGATCCGAAGAGACCCAGTACTTC
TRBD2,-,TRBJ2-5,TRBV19,CASSMGLSGSRETQYF,TGTGCCAGTAGTATGGGCCTGAGCGGGAGTCGGGAGACCCAGTACTTC
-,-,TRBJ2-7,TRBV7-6,CASSLARDSYEQYF,TGTGCCAGCAGCTTAGCGCGCGACTCCTACGAGCAGTACTTC
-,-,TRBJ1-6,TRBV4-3,CASSQGQGNSPLHF,TGCGCCAGCAGCCAAGGGCAGGGTAATTCACCCCTCCACTTT
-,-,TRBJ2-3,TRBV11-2,CASSLEGHGTQYF,TGTGCCAGCAGCTTAGAGGGACACGGTACGCAGTATTTT
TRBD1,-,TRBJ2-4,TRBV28,CASSLPGTGGHIQYF,TGTGCCAGCAGTTTACCTGGGACAGGGGGACACATTCAGTACTTC
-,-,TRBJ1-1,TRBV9,CASSVAAGGLTEAFF,TGTGCCAGCAGCGTAGCGGCAGGAGGGTTAACTGAAGCTTTCTTT
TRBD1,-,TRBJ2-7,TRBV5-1,CATEDRGPYEQYF,TGCGCCACTGAGGACAGGGGGCCCTACGAGCAGTACTTC
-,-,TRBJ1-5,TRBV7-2,CASSLVGTGGNQPQHF,TGTGCCAGCAGCTTAGTCGGGACGGGGGGCAATCAGCCCCAGCATTTT
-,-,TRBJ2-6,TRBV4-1,CASSQGAGRIGGANVLTF,TGCGCCAGCAGCCAAGGGGCAGGGCGCATCGGTGGGGCCAACGTCCTGACTTTC
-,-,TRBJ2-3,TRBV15,CATSRDRGGTSTDTQYF,TGTGCCACCAGCAGAGATCGGGGCGGGACTAGCACAGATACGCAGTATTTT
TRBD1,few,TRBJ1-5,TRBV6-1,CASSQDREDQPQHF,TGTGCCAGCAGTCAGGACAGGGAGGATCAGCCCCAGCATTTT
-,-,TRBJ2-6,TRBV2,CASSENRAGANVLTF,TGTGCCAGCAGTGAAAACAGGGCTGGGGCCAACGTCCTGACTTTC
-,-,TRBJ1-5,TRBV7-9,CVSSPPGSNQPQHF,TGTGTCAGCAGCCCCCCAGGGAGCAATCAGCCCCAGCATTTT
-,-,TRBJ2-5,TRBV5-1,CASSPGVAGAGETQYF,TGCGCCAGCAGCCCTGGAGTGGCAGGGGCGGGAGAGACCCAGTACTTC
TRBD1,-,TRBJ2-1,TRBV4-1,CASSPSGQGNEQFF,TGCGCCAGCAGCCCTTCGGGACAGGGGAATGAGCAGTTCTTC
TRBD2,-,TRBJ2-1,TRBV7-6,CASSLTSGSSSYNEQFF,TGTGCCAGCAGCTTGACTAGCGGGTCGAGCTCCTACAATGAGCAGTTCTTC
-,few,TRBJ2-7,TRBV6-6,CASKEGTVSYEQYF,TGTGCCAGCAAGGAGGGGACAGTCTCCTACGAGCAGTACTTC
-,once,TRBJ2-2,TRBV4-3,CASQEQGGSGTGELFF,TGCGCCAGCCAGGAGCAGGGGGGCAGCGGCACCGGGGAGCTGTTTTTT
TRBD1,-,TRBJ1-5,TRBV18,CASSRQGLEPQHF,TGTGCCAGCTCACGACAGGGTTTGGAGCCCCAGCATTTT
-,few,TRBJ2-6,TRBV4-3,CASSQDQGPSGANVLTF,TGCGCCAGCAGCCAAGACCAGGGGCCCTCTGGGGCCAACGTCCTGACTTTC
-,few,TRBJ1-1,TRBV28,CASSSFMGGRFTEAFF,TGTGCCAGCAGCTCATTCATGGGGGGGAGGTTCACTGAAGCTTTCTTT
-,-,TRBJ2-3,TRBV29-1,CSVGQAYTDTQYF,TGCAGCGTTGGGCAGGCGTACACAGATACGCAGTATTTT
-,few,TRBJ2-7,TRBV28,CASSRRGGGATYEQYF,TGTGCCAGCAGCCGAAGGGGGGGAGGGGCGACCTACGAGCAGTACTTC
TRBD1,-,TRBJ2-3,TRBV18,CASSPGSTGSTDTQYF,TGTGCCAGCTCACCAGGGTCGACAGGGAGCACAGATACGCAGTATTTT